This entry is about one TCR beta chain. Germline loops: CDR1 MNHNS, CDR2 SASEGT. With V trimmed by 4 bases and J by 4 bases, 9 bases remained unmatched. The CDR3 sequence is 17 residues long. The sample originates from a study of blood T cells in healthy people across ages. A second PCR, run for roughly 7 to 12 cycles, used a sample-barcoded 5' primer plus a J-beta primer mix. TCRdb re-derived calls from the 5' RACE reads in MiXCR, one entry per CDR3 protein. The data show hundreds of thousands of distinct CDR3 sequences, with around 31% seen just once and about 15% held by the top ten. Material for sequencing was blood. This clonotype originated in a woman older than 75 in good health. The rearrangement uses TRBV6-1 and TRBJ2-6; TRBD1 agrees at 8 bases. CDR3 coding DNA: TGTGCCAGCAGTGTGGCAGGGGGCGCGGGGGGGGCCAACGTCCTGACTTTC. Translated, it gives CASSVAGGAGGANVLTF.